This T cell receptor beta chain was sequenced during a study of T cells in women clearing cervical HPV infection. Study-level information: Cases' blood sampling followed lesion detection by median roughly 160 days (90 to 200).

CDR1 and CDR2 from the germline V gene are SQVTM and ANQGSEA. V was clipped by 1 base and J by 6 bases, with 9 bases between them. This CDR3 comprises 12 residues. All donors had a single incident cervical HPV16 infection, not prevalent. About this clone: The CDR3 end falls 3 residues outside the read, so it is completed with the germline J gene. The same CDR3 also results from other DNA sequences found in this sample.

Some clones are missing from TCRdb's copy, which holds only in-frame ones; the method was immunoSEQ multiplex PCR. The table lists tens of thousands of clones. The genes are TRBV29-1 and TRBJ1-1; a weak D match, TRBD1 (5 bases). The sequenced material came from blood buffy coat. This clonotype originated in a woman aged 18-70 years with a cervical HPV16 infection that either progressed to CIN3+ or cleared (not recorded which). CDR3 amino acids: CSVEGQLPEAFF. The DNA read from the CDR3 is TGCAGCGTTGAAGGACAGCTGCCTGAA.